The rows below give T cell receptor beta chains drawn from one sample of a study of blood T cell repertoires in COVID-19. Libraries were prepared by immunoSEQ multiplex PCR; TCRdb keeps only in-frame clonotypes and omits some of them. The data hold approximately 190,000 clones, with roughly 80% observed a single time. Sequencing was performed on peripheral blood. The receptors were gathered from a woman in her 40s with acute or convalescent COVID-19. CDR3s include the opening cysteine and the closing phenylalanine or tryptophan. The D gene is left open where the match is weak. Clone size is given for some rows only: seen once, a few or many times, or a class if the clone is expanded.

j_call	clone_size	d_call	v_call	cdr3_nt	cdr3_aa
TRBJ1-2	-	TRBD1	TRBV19	TGTGCCAGTAGTCTATGGACAGGGGTTTCTAGCCATGGCTACACCTTC	CASSLWTGVSSHGYTF
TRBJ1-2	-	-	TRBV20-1	TGCAGTGCTAGTCAAGTAGGGGGGGTTGAGTTTAGCTATGGCTACACCTTC	CSASQVGGVEFSYGYTF
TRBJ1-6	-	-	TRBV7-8	TGTGCCAGCAGCTTCGGCCCGACAGGTTCTTCACCCCTCCACTTT	CASSFGPTGSSPLHF
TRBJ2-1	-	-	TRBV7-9	TGTGCCACCAGACCGGTTGGGCCCTACAATGAGCAGTTCTTC	CATRPVGPYNEQFF
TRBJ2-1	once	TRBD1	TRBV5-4	TGTGCCAGCAGCCGGACAGGGGCCTACAATGAGCAGTTCTTC	CASSRTGAYNEQFF
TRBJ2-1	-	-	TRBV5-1	TGCGCCAGCAGCCCCCGGGGAATAGATGAGCAGTTCTTC	CASSPRGIDEQFF
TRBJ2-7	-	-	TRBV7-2	TGTGCCAGCAGTTCCGACACAACCTACGAGCAGTACTTC	CASSSDTTYEQYF
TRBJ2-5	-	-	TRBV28	TGTGCCAGCAAATCCCCCCAATGGCGGGAGACCCAGTACTTC	CASKSPQWRETQYF
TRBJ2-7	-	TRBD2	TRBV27	TGTGCCAGCAGTTTATACAGCGGGAGTCACTACGAGCAGTACTTC	CASSLYSGSHYEQYF
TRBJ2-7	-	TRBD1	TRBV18	TGTGCCAGCTCACCAGCCGGACAGGGCTACGAGCAGTACTTC	CASSPAGQGYEQYF
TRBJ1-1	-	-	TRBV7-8	TGTGCCAGCAGCGCGGGACGACGGGCTTTCTTT	CASSAGRRAFF
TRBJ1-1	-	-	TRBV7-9	TGTGCCAGCAGCTTGGGGGGTAGAACTGAAGCTTTCTTT	CASSLGGRTEAFF
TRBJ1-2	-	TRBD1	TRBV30	TGTGCCTGGAGTCCTACAGGGGCCCCGTTGCGGGGCTATGGCTACACCTTC	CAWSPTGAPLRGYGYTF
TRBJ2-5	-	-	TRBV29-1	TGCAGCGTTGAATCCCAGGCTGGGACCCAGTACTTC	CSVESQAGTQYF
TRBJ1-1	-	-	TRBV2	TGTGCCAGCAGTGGTCAGGGGCCGAACACTGAAGCTTTCTTT	CASSGQGPNTEAFF
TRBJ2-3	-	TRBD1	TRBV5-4	TGTGCCAGCAGCTTGCTCCGGGACAGGGGCACAGATACGCAGTATTTT	CASSLLRDRGTDTQYF
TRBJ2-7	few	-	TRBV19	TGTGCCAGTAGTAGCGCAGGGCCCTACGAGCAGTACTTC	CASSSAGPYEQYF
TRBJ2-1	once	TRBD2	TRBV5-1	TGCGCCAGCAGCTTGGAGGCAGCTAGCGGGGTTCAGTGGCAGTTCTTC	CASSLEAASGVQWQFF
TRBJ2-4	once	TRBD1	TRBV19	TGTGCCAGTAGGGGAAGACAGGGACGGCAAAACATTCAGTACTTC	CASRGRQGRQNIQYF
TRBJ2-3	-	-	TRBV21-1	TGTGCCAGCAGCAGCCACGGGACAGGGGCCCGTATCCCCACAGATACGCAGTATTTT	CASSSHGTGARIPTDTQYF
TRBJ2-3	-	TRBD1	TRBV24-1	TGTGCCACCAGTGACCCAGGGACAGGGAAAAAGTGGGCAGATACGCAGTATTTT	CATSDPGTGKKWADTQYF
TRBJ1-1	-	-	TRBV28	TGTGCCAGCAGTTCCCCCCGGGGGTTTCCTGAAGCTTTCTTT	CASSSPRGFPEAFF
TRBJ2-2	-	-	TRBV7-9	TGTGCCAGCAGCCTTCTAGGGGCGGGGGAGCTGTTTTTT	CASSLLGAGELFF
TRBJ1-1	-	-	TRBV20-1	TGCAGTGCTAGGTGGGCCACTGAAGCTTTCTTT	CSARWATEAFF
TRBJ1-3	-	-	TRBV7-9	TGTGCCAGCAGCTTAAGTCGGGGGGCAATCTTGGGAGCTGGAAACACCATATATTTT	CASSLSRGAILGAGNTIYF
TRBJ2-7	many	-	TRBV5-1	TGCGCCAGCAGCTTGGAACCACCGGCCTACGAGCAGTACTTC	CASSLEPPAYEQYF
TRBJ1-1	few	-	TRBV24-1	TGTGCCACCAGCGCCGGCAGGGGATCGTACACTGAAGCTTTCTTT	CATSAGRGSYTEAFF
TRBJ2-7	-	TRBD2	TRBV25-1	TGTGCCAGCAGTGAATTTAAGGTGGCTAGCGGTAACTACGAGCAGTACTTC	CASSEFKVASGNYEQYF
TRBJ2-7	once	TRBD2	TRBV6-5	TGTGCCAGCAGTTACCAAGCGGGAGCCTTAGGCGAGCAGTACTTC	CASSYQAGALGEQYF
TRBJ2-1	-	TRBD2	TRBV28	TGTGCCAGCAGACAAGGACTAGCGGAACCATACAATGAGCAGTTCTTC	CASRQGLAEPYNEQFF
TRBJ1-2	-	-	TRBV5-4	TGTGCCAGCAGCTTGGCCCGACAGGACGACTATGGCTACACCTTC	CASSLARQDDYGYTF
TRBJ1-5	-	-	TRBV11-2	TGTGCCAGCAGCTTACACCCGGGGGAGGGAGTTTCTCCCCAGCATTTT	CASSLHPGEGVSPQHF
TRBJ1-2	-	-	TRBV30	TGTGCCTGGAGTGTCGGGGGTTGGTATGGCTACACCTTC	CAWSVGGWYGYTF
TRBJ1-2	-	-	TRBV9	TGTGCCAGCAGCGTAGCTACTTCGGGGGGTTACGGCTACACCTTC	CASSVATSGGYGYTF
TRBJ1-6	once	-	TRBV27	TGTGCCAGCAGGCCCGGACTTTGGAATTCACCCCTCCACTTT	CASRPGLWNSPLHF
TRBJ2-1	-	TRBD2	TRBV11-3	TGTGCCAGCAGCTTAGGAGCGGGAGGGCCGGGTAATGAGCAGTTCTTC	CASSLGAGGPGNEQFF
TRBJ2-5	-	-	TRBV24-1	TGTGCCACCAGTGATTTTCAGGCGGAGACCCAGTACTTC	CATSDFQAETQYF
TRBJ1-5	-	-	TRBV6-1	TGTGCCAGCAGTGAAGGGGGCCTTCAGCCCCAGCATTTT	CASSEGGLQPQHF
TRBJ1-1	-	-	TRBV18	TGTGCCAGCTCACCAACAGGTTTTGACACTGAAGCTTTCTTT	CASSPTGFDTEAFF
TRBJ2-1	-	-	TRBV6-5	TGTGCCAGCAGTTACTCAGGGCAGGGTCCCTACAATGAGCAGTTCTTC	CASSYSGQGPYNEQFF